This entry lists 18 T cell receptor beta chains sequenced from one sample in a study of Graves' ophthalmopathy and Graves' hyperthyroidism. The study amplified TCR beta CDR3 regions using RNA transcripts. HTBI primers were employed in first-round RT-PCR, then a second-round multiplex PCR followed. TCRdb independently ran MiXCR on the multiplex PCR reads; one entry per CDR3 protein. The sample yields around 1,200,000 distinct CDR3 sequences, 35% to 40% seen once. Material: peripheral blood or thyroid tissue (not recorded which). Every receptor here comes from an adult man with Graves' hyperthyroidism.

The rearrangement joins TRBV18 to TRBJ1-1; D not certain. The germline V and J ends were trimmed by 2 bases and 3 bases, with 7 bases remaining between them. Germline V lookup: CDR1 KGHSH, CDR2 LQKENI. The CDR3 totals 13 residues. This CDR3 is CASSPLPDTEAFF. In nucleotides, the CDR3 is TGTGCCAGCTCACCATTGCCCGACACTGAAGCTTTCTTT. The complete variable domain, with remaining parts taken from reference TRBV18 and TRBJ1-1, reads NAGVMQNPRHLVRRRGQEARLRCSPMKGHSHVYWYRQLPEEGLKFMVYLQKENIIDESGMPKERFSAEFPKEGPSILRIQQVVRGDSAAYFCASSPLPDTEAFFGQGTRLTVV.

The CDR3 region has the DNA TGTGCCAGCCGCGGACAGGGTCATGGCTACACCTTC. It encodes CASRGQGHGYTF. V usage is TRBV6-4 and J usage is TRBJ1-2, with TRBD1 matching 8 bases. Trimming cost V 8 bases and J 6 bases; bases outside gene matches: 5. Germline CDR1 reads MRHNA; CDR2 reads SNTAGT. The CDR3 has 12 residues.

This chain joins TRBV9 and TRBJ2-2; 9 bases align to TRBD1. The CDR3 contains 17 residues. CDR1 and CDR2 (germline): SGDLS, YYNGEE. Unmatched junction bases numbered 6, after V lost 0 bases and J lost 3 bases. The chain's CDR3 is CASSVASRTGDTGELFF. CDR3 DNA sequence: TGTGCCAGCAGCGTAGCTTCCAGGACAGGGGACACCGGGGAGCTGTTTTTT.

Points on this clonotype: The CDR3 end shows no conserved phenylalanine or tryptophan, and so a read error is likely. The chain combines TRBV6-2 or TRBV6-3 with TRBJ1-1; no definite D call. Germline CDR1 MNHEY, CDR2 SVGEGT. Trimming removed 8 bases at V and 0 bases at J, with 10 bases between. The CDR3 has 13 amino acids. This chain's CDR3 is CASAQSMNTEAFL. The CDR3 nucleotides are TGTGCCAGCGCACAGAGTATGAACACTGAAGCTTTCCTT.

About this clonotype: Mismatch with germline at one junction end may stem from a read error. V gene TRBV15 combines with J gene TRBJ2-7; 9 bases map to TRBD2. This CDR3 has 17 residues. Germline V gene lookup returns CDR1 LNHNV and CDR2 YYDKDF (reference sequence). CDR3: CATSRDRLAANTGELYF. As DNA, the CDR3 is TGTGCCACCAGCAGAGACCGACTAGCGGCCAACACCGGGGAGCTGTACTTC.

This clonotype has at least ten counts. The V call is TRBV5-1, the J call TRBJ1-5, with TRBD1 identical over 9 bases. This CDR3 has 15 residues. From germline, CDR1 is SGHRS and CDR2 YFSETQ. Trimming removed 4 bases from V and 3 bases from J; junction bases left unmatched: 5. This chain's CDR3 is CASSPGTGPNQPQHF. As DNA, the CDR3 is TGCGCCAGCAGCCCCGGGACAGGGCCCAATCAGCCCCAGCATTTT. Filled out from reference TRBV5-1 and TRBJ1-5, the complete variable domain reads KAGVTQTPRYLIKTRGQQVTLSCSPISGHRSVSWYQQTPGQGLQFLFEYFSETQRNKGNFPGRFSGRQFSNSRSEMNVSTLELGDSALYLCASSPGTGPNQPQHFGDGTRLSIL.

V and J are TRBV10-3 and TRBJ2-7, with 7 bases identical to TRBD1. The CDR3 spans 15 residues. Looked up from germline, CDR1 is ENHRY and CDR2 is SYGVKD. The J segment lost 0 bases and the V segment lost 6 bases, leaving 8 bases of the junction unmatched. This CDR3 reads CAISRTGDSSYEQYF. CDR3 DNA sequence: TGTGCCATCAGCCGAACAGGGGATAGCTCCTACGAGCAGTACTTC.

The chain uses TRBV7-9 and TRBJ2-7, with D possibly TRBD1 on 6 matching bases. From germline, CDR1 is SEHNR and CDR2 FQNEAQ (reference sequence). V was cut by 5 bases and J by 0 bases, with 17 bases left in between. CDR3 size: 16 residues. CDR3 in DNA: TGTGCCAGCAGCCCCCCGACAGGTATCAGCTCCTACGAGCAGTACTTC. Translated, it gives CASSPPTGISSYEQYF.

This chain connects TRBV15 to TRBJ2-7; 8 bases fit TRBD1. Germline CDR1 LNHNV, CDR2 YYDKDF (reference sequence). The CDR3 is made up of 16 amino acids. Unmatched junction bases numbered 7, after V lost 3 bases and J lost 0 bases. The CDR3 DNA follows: TGTGCCACCAGCAGTATGACAGGGGCTTACTCCTACGAGCAGTACTTC. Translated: CATSSMTGAYSYEQYF.

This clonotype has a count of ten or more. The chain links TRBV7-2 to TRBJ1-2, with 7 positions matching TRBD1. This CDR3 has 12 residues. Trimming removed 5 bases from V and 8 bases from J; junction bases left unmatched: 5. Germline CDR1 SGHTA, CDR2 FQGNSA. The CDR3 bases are TGTGCCAGCAGCGCGACAGGGATCGGCTACACCTTC. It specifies CASSATGIGYTF.

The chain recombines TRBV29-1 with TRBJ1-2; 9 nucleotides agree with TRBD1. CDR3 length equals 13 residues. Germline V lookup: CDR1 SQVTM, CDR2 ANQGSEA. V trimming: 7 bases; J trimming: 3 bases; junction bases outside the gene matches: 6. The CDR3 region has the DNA TGCAGCGCTGCCGGGACAGGGCACTATGGCTACACCTTC. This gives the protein CSAAGTGHYGYTF.

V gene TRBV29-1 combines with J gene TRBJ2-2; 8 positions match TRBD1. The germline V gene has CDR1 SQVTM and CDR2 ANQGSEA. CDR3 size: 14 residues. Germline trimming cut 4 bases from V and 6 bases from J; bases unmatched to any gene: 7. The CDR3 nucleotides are TGCAGCGTTGCATGGCAGGGGGCGGCCGGGGAGCTGTTTTTT. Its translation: CSVAWQGAAGELFF.

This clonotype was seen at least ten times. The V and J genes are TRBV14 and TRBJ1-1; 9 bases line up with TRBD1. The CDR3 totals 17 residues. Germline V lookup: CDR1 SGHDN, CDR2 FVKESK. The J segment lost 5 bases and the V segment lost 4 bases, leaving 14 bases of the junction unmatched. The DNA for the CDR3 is TGTGCCAGCAGCCCGAGGCCGGGACAGGGTAGTGGGACTGAAGCTTTCTTT. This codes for CASSPRPGQGSGTEAFF. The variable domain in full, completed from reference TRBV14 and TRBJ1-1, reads EAGVTQFPSHSVIEKGQTVTLRCDPISGHDNLYWYRRVMGKEIKFLLHFVKESKQDESGMPNNRFLAERTGGTYSTLKVQPAELEDSGVYFCASSPRPGQGSGTEAFFGQGTRLTVV.

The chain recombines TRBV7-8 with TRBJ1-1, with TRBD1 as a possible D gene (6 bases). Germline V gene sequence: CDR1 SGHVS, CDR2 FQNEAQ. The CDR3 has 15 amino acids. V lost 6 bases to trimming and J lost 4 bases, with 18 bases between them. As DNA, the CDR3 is TGTGCCAGCAGTGCAAGGAGGACAGCCCTCACTGAAGCTTTCTTT. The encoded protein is CASSARRTALTEAFF.

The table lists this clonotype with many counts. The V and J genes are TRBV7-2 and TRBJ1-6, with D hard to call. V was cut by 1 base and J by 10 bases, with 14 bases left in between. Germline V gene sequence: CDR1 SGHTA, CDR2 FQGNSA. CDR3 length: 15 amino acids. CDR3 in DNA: TGTGCCAGCAGCTTAGGTTTGGGTAGGAGATCACCCCTCCACTTT. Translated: CASSLGLGRRSPLHF.

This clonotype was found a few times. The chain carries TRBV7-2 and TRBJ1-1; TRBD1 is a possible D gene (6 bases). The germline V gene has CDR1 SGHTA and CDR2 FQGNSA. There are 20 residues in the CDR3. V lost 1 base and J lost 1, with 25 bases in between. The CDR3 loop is CASSLVSFPPQGWTNTEAFF. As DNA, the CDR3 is TGTGCCAGCAGCTTAGTATCTTTCCCCCCGCAGGGGTGGACGAACACTGAAGCTTTCTTT. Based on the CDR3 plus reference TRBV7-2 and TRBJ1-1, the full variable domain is GAGVSQSPSNKVTEKGKDVELRCDPISGHTALYWYRQSLGQGLEFLIYFQGNSAPDKSGLPSDRFSAERTGGSVSTLTIQRTQQEDSAVYLCASSLVSFPPQGWTNTEAFFGQGTRLTVV.

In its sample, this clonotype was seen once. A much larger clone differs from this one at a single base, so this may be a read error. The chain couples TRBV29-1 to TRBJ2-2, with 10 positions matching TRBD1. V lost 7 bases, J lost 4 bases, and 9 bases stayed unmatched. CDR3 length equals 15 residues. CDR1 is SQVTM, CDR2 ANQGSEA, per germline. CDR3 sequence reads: CSASRGQGFTGELFF. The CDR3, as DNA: TGCAGCGCCTCCCGGGGACAGGGGTTCACCGGGGAGCTGTTTTTT.

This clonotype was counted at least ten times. The CDR3 protein is CPPVVDNNQPQHF. The CDR3 DNA sequence: TGCCCCCCGGTTGTGGATAACAATCAGCCCCAGCATTTT. The chain employs TRBV20-1 and TRBJ1-5; D is unclear. The CDR3 is 13 amino acids. Germline CDR1 reads DFQATT; CDR2 reads SNEGSKA (reference sequence).